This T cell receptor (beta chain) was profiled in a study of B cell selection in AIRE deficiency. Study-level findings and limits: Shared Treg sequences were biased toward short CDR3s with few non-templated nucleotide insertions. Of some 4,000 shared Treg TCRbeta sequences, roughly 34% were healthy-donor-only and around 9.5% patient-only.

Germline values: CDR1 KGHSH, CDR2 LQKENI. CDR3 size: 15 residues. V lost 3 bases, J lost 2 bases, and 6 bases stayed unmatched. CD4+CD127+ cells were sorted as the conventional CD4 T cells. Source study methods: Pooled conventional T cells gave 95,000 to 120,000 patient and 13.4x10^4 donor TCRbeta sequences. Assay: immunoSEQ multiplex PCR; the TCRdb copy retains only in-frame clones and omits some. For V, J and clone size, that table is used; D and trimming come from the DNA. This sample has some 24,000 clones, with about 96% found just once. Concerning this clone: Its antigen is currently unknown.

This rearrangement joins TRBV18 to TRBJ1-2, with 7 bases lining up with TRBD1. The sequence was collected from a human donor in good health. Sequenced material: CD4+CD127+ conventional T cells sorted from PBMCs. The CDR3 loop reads CASSPYRDRNYGYTF. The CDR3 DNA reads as TGTGCCAGCTCACCCTACCGGGACAGAAACTATGGCTACACCTTC.